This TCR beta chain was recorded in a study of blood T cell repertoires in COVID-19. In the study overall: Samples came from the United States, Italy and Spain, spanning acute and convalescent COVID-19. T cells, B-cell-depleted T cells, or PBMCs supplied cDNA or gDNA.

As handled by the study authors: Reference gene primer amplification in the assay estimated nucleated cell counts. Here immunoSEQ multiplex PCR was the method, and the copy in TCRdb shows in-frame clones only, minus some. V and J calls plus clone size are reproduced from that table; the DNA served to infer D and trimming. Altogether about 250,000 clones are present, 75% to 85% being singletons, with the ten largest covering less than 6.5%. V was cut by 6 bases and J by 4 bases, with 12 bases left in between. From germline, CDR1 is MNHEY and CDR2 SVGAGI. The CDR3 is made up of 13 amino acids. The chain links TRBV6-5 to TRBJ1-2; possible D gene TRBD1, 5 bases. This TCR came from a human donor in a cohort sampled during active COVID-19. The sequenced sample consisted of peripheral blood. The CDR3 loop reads CASREGTFYGYTF. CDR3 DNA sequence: TGTGCCAGCAGGGAGGGGACTTTCTATGGCTACACCTTC.